Each of the 15 T cell receptor beta chains below was sequenced from the same sample in a study of T cell responses to AZD1222 COVID-19 vaccine. Clones were sequenced by immunoSEQ multiplex PCR, and TCRdb holds only the in-frame ones, with some missing. The repertoire holds around 140,000 clones, just under 95% seen once, with less than 15% in the top ten. This sample comprised peripheral blood, obtained after recovery from COVID-19. All receptors come from an adult who had recovered from COVID-19.

CDR3 sequence: CASSWGDRGTGTGELFF. The DNA for the CDR3 is TGTGCCAGTAGTTGGGGTGACAGGGGAACAGGTACCGGGGAGCTGTTTTTT. The V call is TRBV19, the J call TRBJ2-2, with 8 bases lining up with TRBD1. Germline assignment: CDR1 LNHDA and CDR2 SQIVND (reference sequence). The ends lost 5 bases at V and 5 bases at J; junction bases unmatched: 13. This CDR3 comprises 17 residues.

This clone was detected only once. This chain links TRBV14 with TRBJ2-1; D might be TRBD2 (5 bases). The CDR3 totals 18 residues. With 0 bases removed from V and 6 bases from J, the gap between germline ends came to 21 bases. CDR1 and CDR2 (germline): SGHDN, FVKESK. The CDR3 bases are TGTGCCAGCAGCCAAGAAATTTACGGCGGACTCAGGTTCAATGAGCAGTTCTTC. Its translation: CASSQEIYGGLRFNEQFF.

The chain couples TRBV7-9 to TRBJ1-3; D unclear. Germline V CDR1 and CDR2: SEHNR, FQNEAQ (reference sequence). The CDR3 covers 14 residues. V lost 5 bases and J 0 bases, leaving 8 bases between the germline ends. CDR3 DNA sequence: TGTGCCAGCAGCCTTGGAGACTCTGGAAACACCATATATTTT. Protein sequence: CASSLGDSGNTIYF.

V usage is TRBV11-2 and J usage is TRBJ2-1; TRBD2 might be the D (5 bases). The CDR3 has 16 residues. With 5 bases removed from V and 4 bases from J, the gap between germline ends came to 18 bases. CDR1 and CDR2 from the germline V gene are SGHAT and FQNNGV. The CDR3: CASSPLEGPRYNEQFF. The DNA for the CDR3 is TGTGCCAGCAGCCCCTTAGAGGGTCCACGTTACAATGAGCAGTTCTTC.

The chain recombines TRBV7-8 with TRBJ1-6; D unresolved. The V and J ends lost 5 bases and 8 bases respectively, with 10 bases between them. The CDR3 is made up of 13 amino acids. Germline lookup yields CDR1 SGHVS and CDR2 FQNEAQ. CDR3 amino acids: CASSVRRDSPLHF. The CDR3 bases are TGTGCCAGCAGCGTCCGTCGGGATTCACCCCTCCACTTT.

The rearrangement links TRBV27 to TRBJ1-1, with no clear D. CDR1 is MNHEY and CDR2 is SMNVEV in the germline V gene (reference sequence). This CDR3 is 13 amino acids long. V lost 6 bases to trimming and J lost 6 bases, with 14 bases between them. CDR3 nucleotide sequence: TGTGCCAGCAGACGTCTACTGGGCTCTGAAGCTTTCTTT. Amino acids: CASRRLLGSEAFF.

This chain joins TRBV6-5 and TRBJ1-4, with unresolved D. This CDR3 is 14 amino acids long. Per germline, CDR1 MNHEY and CDR2 SVGAGI. V shed 5 bases and J shed 0 bases, with 7 bases lying between them. In nucleotides, the CDR3 is TGTGCCAGCAGTACGGCACCAACTAATGAAAAACTGTTTTTT. Translating it yields CASSTAPTNEKLFF.

The gene calls are TRBV3-1 (or the pseudogene TRBV3-2) and TRBJ2-3; 8 nucleotides match TRBD1. This CDR3 spans 15 amino acids. The germline V gene encodes CDR1 LGHDT and CDR2 YNNKEL (reference sequence). The junction had 2 bases not matched to a gene; V was cut back by 1 base and J by 2 bases. The CDR3 nucleotides read TGTGCCAGCAGCCAAGGACAGGGGCACACAGATACGCAGTATTTT. Its translation: CASSQGQGHTDTQYF.

The V call is TRBV6-5, the J call TRBJ2-3; D is uncertain. The germline gives CDR1 MNHEY, CDR2 SVGAGI. This CDR3 is 13 amino acids long. The germline V and J ends were trimmed by 6 bases and 4 bases, with 11 bases remaining between them. CDR3 loop: CASRRTEADTQYF. DNA of the CDR3: TGTGCCAGCAGACGGACGGAAGCAGATACGCAGTATTTT.

The chain has TRBV19 and TRBJ2-7; 7 bases fit TRBD1. V lost 6 bases to trimming and J lost 0 bases; unmatched junction nucleotides: 8. CDR1 is LNHDA and CDR2 is SQIVND in the germline V gene (reference sequence). This CDR3 is built from 15 residues. For the CDR3, the DNA is TGTGCCAGTAGCATAAGACAGGGAACCTCCTACGAGCAGTACTTC. This codes for CASSIRQGTSYEQYF.

This chain uses TRBV2 with TRBJ1-2; D remains ambiguous. Germline values: CDR1 SNHLY, CDR2 FYNNEI. This CDR3 comprises 13 residues. V was pared by 5 bases and J by 2 bases, with 9 bases between. CDR3 bases: TGTGCCAGCAGTCCCCCCGGGAACTATGGCTACACCTTC. Encoded protein: CASSPPGNYGYTF. Variable domain in full (rest from reference TRBV2 and TRBJ1-2): EPEVTQTPSHQVTQMGQEVILRCVPISNHLYFYWYRQILGQKVEFLVSFYNNEISEKSEIFDDQFSVERPDGSNFTLKIRSTKLEDSAMYFCASSPPGNYGYTFGSGTRLTVV.

V gene TRBV2 combines with J gene TRBJ2-1, with 11 bases lining up with TRBD2. The CDR3 totals 15 residues. V shed 7 bases, J shed 5 bases, and the junction held 7 bases outside the gene matches. CDR1 and CDR2 (germline): SNHLY, FYNNEI. CDR3 nucleotides: TGTGCCAGCAAAGGTGGACTAGCGGGCAACAATGAGCAGTTCTTC. As protein: CASKGGLAGNNEQFF.

The rearrangement links TRBV27 to TRBJ1-4; 8 bases are a match to TRBD1. Unmatched junction bases numbered 4, after V lost 3 bases and J lost 10 bases. The length of the CDR3 is 13 residues. Looked up from germline, CDR1 is MNHEY and CDR2 is SMNVEV (reference sequence). The CDR3 sequence: CASSFRTGRKLFF. CDR3 sequence (DNA): TGTGCCAGCAGTTTCAGGACAGGGCGAAAACTGTTTTTT.

The chain joins TRBV28 to TRBJ2-7, with D tentatively TRBD1 or TRBD2 (5 bases each). The V and J ends lost 5 bases and 1 base respectively, with 15 bases between them. Germline V lookup: CDR1 MDHEN, CDR2 SYDVKM. The CDR3 totals 15 residues. In DNA form, the CDR3 reads TGTGCCAGCAGTCCCGGGGCGACGGGATCCTACGAGCAGTACTTC. Translation: CASSPGATGSYEQYF.

The rearrangement joins TRBV5-4 to TRBJ2-7; TRBD1 agrees at 8 bases. The CDR3 has 13 residues. CDR1 and CDR2 (germline): SGHNT, YYREEE (reference sequence). The ends lost 4 bases at V and 5 bases at J; junction bases unmatched: 5. The CDR3 DNA sequence: TGTGCCAGCAGCGAAGACAGGGGAGACGAGCAGTACTTC. This translates into CASSEDRGDEQYF.